This T cell receptor beta chain is drawn from a study of T cell repertoires in cytomegalovirus infection. TCRdb re-called the reads with MiXCR, one entry per CDR3 protein. The table includes 650,000 to 900,000 distinct CDR3 sequences, roughly 29% detected once. V shed 8 bases and J shed 0 bases, with 14 bases lying between them. The CDR3 extends over 14 amino acids. Germline V gene lookup returns CDR1 MNHEY and CDR2 SMNVEV (reference sequence). About this clonotype: Its antigen is undetermined.

The sequence was obtained from a human donor in good health (CMV status not recorded). Some clones in this sample may be carry-over from other donors' samples. This sequence joins TRBV27 and TRBJ2-7; a weak D match, TRBD2 (5 bases). The material was cultured CD8+ T cells from PBMCs, obtained from culture after CMV antigen stimulation. The DNA of the CDR3 is TGTGCCAGCTCTGAGGGCAGGTTCTCCTACGAGCAGTACTTC. It translates to CASSEGRFSYEQYF.